This T cell receptor (beta chain) was sequenced for a study of T cells in localized non-small cell lung cancer. Points from the study as a whole: Adjacent uninvolved lung tissue had the highest T cell clonality, exceeding tumor.

The sampled adjacent lung lay at least 2 cm from the tumor margin and showed no atypia. Here immunoSEQ multiplex PCR was the method, and the copy in TCRdb shows in-frame clones only, minus some. The table includes approximately 1,600 clones, approximately 24% detected once. As for this clone: The antigen is not known.

This CDR3 has 15 residues. Germline CDR1 MNHGY, CDR2 SAAAGT. Trimming removed 5 bases at V and 4 bases at J, with 18 bases between. The TCR originated in a woman between 35 and 75 years old with stage I lung adenocarcinoma. This rearrangement joins TRBV6-8 to TRBJ2-7; D perhaps matches TRBD1 (6 bases). The source material was normal lung tissue next to the tumor, sampled before any cancer treatment. This chain's CDR3 is CASSEGPGHQYEQYF. The CDR3 nucleotides read TGTGCCAGCAGTGAGGGCCCGGGACACCAATACGAGCAGTACTTC.